Detailed here is one T cell receptor beta chain. The CDR3 length is 14 residues. The germline V gene has CDR1 SNHLY and CDR2 FYNNEI. Trimming shortened V by 5 bases and J by 4 bases, and 13 bases separated the two germline ends. This table comes from immunoSEQ multiplex PCR, and its TCRdb copy is limited to in-frame clones, with some not included. The sample gives roughly 330,000 clones, around 90% of which show up once; about 5% is in the top ten. This sample was taken from a study of blood T cell repertoires in COVID-19. This sequence originates from a man younger than 40 who had recovered from COVID-19. The chain carries TRBV2 and TRBJ2-3; D perhaps matches TRBD2 (5 bases). The material sequenced was PBMCs or T cells enriched from blood (not recorded which). The CDR3, as DNA: TGTGCCAGCAGTAGGGCACGAGGGTCAGATACGCAGTATTTT. Its translation: CASSRARGSDTQYF.